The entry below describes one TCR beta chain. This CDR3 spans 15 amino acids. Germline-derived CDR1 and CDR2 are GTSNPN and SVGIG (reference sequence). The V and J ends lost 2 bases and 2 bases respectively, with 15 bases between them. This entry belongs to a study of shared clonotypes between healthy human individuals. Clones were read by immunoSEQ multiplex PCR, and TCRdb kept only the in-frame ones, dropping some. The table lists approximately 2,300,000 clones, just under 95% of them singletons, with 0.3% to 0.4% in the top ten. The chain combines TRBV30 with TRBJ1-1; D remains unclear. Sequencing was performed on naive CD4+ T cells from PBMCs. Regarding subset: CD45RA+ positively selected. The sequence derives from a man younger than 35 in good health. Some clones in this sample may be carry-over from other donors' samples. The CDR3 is CAWSPKTAGNTEAFF. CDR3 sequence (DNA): TGTGCCTGGAGTCCCAAAACGGCAGGCAACACTGAAGCTTTCTTT.